This note documents a single T cell receptor beta chain sequence. This sample stems from a study of cytomegalovirus exposure and HLA in healthy donors. V lost 6 bases and J lost 0, with 13 bases in between. The CDR3 extends over 15 amino acids. Germline CDR1 and CDR2: MDHEN and SYDVKM. The PCR ran on 60 Vbeta and 13 Jbeta primers. Clones were read by immunoSEQ multiplex PCR, and TCRdb kept only the in-frame ones, dropping some. The table includes about 150,000 clones, over 65% detected once. This TCR derives from a man between 40 and 49 years old in good health and CMV-seropositive. Sequenced input: PBMCs. V is TRBV28 and J is TRBJ2-3; D possibly corresponds to TRBD2 (7 bases). This chain's CDR3 is CASREGGASTDTQYF. In DNA form, the CDR3 reads TGTGCCAGCAGGGAAGGGGGGGCTAGCACAGATACGCAGTATTTT.